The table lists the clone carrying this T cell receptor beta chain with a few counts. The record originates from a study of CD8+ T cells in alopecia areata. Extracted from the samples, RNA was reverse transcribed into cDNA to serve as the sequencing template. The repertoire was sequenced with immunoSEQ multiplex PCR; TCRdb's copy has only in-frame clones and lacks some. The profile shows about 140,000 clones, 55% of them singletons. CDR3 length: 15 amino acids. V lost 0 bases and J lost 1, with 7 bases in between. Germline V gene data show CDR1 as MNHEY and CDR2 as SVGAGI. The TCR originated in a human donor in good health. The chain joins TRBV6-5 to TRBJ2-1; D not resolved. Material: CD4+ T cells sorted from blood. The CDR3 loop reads CASSYSYSSYNEQFF. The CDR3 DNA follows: TGTGCCAGCAGTTACTCTTACTCTTCCTACAATGAGCAGTTCTTC.